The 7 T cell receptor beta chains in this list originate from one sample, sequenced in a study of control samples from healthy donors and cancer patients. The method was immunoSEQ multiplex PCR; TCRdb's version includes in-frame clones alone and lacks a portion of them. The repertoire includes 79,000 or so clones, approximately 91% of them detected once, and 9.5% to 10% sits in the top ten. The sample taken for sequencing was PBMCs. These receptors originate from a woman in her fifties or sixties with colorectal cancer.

The CDR3 loop reads CASSQRQGATGELFF. In DNA, the CDR3 is TGCGCCAGCAGCCAAAGGCAGGGAGCCACCGGGGAGCTGTTTTTT. The chain couples TRBV4-1 to TRBJ2-2; D possibly matches TRBD1 or TRBD2 (5 bases each). Germline V gives CDR1 MGHRA, CDR2 YSYEKL. Trimming pared 2 bases from V and 4 bases from J, leaving 11 bases between. The CDR3 spans 15 residues.

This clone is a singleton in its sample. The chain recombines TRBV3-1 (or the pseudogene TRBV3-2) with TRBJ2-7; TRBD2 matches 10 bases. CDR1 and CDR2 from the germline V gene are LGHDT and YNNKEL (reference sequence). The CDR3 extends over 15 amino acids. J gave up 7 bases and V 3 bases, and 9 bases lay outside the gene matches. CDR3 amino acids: CASSQSGGGHSEQYV. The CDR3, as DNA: TGTGCCAGCAGCCAGAGCGGGGGGGGGCATAGTGAGCAGTACGTC.

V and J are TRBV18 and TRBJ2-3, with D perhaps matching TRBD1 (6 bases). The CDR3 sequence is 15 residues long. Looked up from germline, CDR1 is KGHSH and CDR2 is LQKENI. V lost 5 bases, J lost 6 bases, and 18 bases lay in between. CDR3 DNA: TGTGCCAGCTCAATTAATCCAGGGGCGGCGGATACGCAGTATTTT. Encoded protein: CASSINPGAADTQYF. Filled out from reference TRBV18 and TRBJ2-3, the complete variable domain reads NAGVMQNPRHLVRRRGQEARLRCSPMKGHSHVYWYRQLPEEGLKFMVYLQKENIIDESGMPKERFSAEFPKEGPSILRIQQVVRGDSAAYFCASSINPGAADTQYFGPGTRLTVL.

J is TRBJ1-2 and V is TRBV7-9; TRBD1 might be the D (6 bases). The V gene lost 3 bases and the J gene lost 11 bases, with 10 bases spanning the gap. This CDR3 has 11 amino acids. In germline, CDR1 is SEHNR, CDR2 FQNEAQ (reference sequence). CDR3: CASSFQGKYTF. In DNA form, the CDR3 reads TGTGCCAGCAGCTTCCAGGGGAAATACACCTTC.

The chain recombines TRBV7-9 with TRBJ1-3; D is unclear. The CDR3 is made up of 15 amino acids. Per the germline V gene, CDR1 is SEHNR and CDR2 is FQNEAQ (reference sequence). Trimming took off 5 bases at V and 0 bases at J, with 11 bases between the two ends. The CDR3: CASSAGASSGNTIYF. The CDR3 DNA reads TGTGCCAGCAGCGCTGGTGCGAGCTCTGGAAACACCATATATTTT.

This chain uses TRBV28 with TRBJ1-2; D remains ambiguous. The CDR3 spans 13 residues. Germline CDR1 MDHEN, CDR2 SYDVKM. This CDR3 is CATKVPTHYGYTF. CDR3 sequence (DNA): TGTGCGACTAAGGTGCCAACCCACTATGGCTACACCTTC.

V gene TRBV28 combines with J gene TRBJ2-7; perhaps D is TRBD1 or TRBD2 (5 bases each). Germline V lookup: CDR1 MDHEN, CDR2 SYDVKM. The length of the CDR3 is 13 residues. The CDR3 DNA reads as TGTGCCAGCAGTTTATTCCCCGGGACCAAGCTTGACGTC. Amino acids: CASSLFPGTKLDV.